This T cell receptor beta chain was sequenced for a study of blood T cell repertoires in COVID-19. The assay was immunoSEQ multiplex PCR, and TCRdb's table has in-frame clones only and misses some. The sample records under 300,000 clones, approximately 85% being singletons. With 3 bases removed from V and 3 bases from J, the gap between germline ends came to 23 bases. CDR1 is LNHDA and CDR2 is SQIVND in the germline V gene (reference sequence). This CDR3 is 19 amino acids long. Sequencing was done on a sample of peripheral blood. The genes are TRBV19 and TRBJ2-2, with D perhaps matching TRBD1 (6 bases). The TCR sequence derives from a woman in her 70s with acute or convalescent COVID-19. The DNA for the CDR3 is TGTGCCAGTAGTATTCATTGGACAGTGACTCGCAGGGACACCGGGGAGCTGTTTTTT. This gives the protein CASSIHWTVTRRDTGELFF.